The TCR beta chain described here comes from a study of T cell responses to AZD1222 COVID-19 vaccine. The repertoire was sequenced with immunoSEQ multiplex PCR; TCRdb's copy has only in-frame clones and lacks some. Here the sample spans about 83,000 clones, 86% being singletons. About this clone: Its antigen is unidentified.

This CDR3 comprises 15 residues. The V end lost 2 bases, the J end lost 6 bases, and 16 bases lay between the germline ends. The germline CDR1 and CDR2 sequences are MDHEN and SYDVKM. General study results and limits: Baseline serostatus was positive in only six AZD1222 recipients. Regions 160-218 and 743-854 held dominance among vaccine-associated CD4 TCRs, which spanned spike.

The sequence was collected from an adult in good health. V gene TRBV28 combines with J gene TRBJ1-1; a weak D match, TRBD1 (6 bases). The material was peripheral blood, obtained on day 0 of AZD1222 vaccination. The chain's CDR3 is CASSLRPGADAEAFF. The CDR3 DNA follows: TGTGCCAGCAGTTTACGTCCGGGGGCGGACGCTGAAGCTTTCTTT. Full variable domain (rest looked up from reference TRBV28 and TRBJ1-1): DVKVTQSSRYLVKRTGEKVFLECVQDMDHENMFWYRQDPGLGLRLIYFSYDVKMKEKGDIPEGYSVSREKKERFSLILESASTNQTSMYLCASSLRPGADAEAFFGQGTRLTVV.